The clone carrying this T cell receptor (beta chain) showed up just once. CDR1 and CDR2 (germline): KGHDR, SFDVKD. CDR3 length: 17 amino acids. Trimming took 0 bases from V and 4 from J, leaving 17 bases between them. The protocol was immunoSEQ multiplex PCR, while the TCRdb copy is restricted to in-frame clones and leaves out a portion. The sample records about 250,000 clones, approximately 90% being singletons. The data are from a study of blood T cell repertoires in COVID-19. Study summary: PBMCs, B-cell-depleted T cells, or T cells provided the cDNA or gDNA that made up the material.

Donors of Cohort 3 who recovered were those that had two negative PCRs, clearance, or symptom resolution. Material: PBMCs or T cells enriched from blood (not recorded which). The V and J genes are TRBV24-1 and TRBJ1-1; no definite D call. This TCR derives from a middle-aged man who had recovered from COVID-19. CDR3 protein: CATSDLSAGQGITEAFF. DNA of the CDR3: TGTGCCACCAGTGATTTGTCGGCAGGTCAAGGAATCACTGAAGCTTTCTTT.